This note documents a single TCR beta chain sequence. Per the germline V gene, CDR1 is MNHEY and CDR2 is SMNVEV (reference sequence). This CDR3 has 15 amino acids. V gave up 5 bases and J gave up 4 bases, with 15 bases separating them. Per the study methods: Counts of nucleated cells, estimated from reference gene primer amplification, were obtained. Assay used: immunoSEQ multiplex PCR; TCRdb lists only in-frame clones, some missing. The DNA gave D and trimming, while V, J and clone size come from that table. Of 150,000 or so clones listed, around 82% are singletons. The sample belongs to a study of blood T cell repertoires in COVID-19. Study context: Specimens from acute and convalescent COVID-19 originated in the United States, Italy and Spain. Sources were T cells, B-cell-depleted T cells, or PBMCs; the material itself was cDNA or gDNA.

The source of this sequence is a human donor with acute or convalescent COVID-19. The donor label of this sample is uncertain. The chain employs TRBV27 and TRBJ1-5, with D perhaps TRBD1 (6 bases). The sequenced material came from peripheral blood. CDR3 sequence reads: CASSLRGGRNQPQHF. In nucleotides, the CDR3 is TGTGCCAGCAGTCTCCGGGGGGGGCGGAATCAGCCCCAGCATTTT.